The 7 T cell receptor beta chains listed next were all sequenced from one sample in a study of T cells in women clearing cervical HPV infection. This table comes from immunoSEQ multiplex PCR, and its TCRdb copy is limited to in-frame clones, with some not included. This table holds around 30,000 clones. Sequencing used blood buffy coat. These TCRs come from a woman between 18 and 75 years old with a cervical HPV16 infection that either progressed to CIN3+ or cleared (not recorded which).

As regards this clone: The read falls 3 residues short of the CDR3 end, and the missing part is taken from the germline J gene. V and J are TRBV10-3 and TRBJ2-5; 11 positions agree with TRBD1. The CDR3 runs 14 residues. Per germline, CDR1 ENHRY and CDR2 SYGVKD. Trimming removed 6 bases from V and 4 bases from J; junction bases left unmatched: 4. Incomplete CDR3 DNA: TGTGCCATCAGCTCTGGGACAGGGGGAGAGACC. It translates to CAISSGTGGET. The entire CDR3 is CAISSGTGGETQYF.

Notes on this clone: The DNA ends 3 residues before the CDR3 does, and the rest of the CDR3 is filled in from the germline J gene. This chain uses TRBV5-3 with TRBJ1-2; D is undetermined. Being an ORF, TRBV5-3 has a function that is uncertain. The CDR3 sequence is 15 residues long. Trimming pared 7 bases from V and 1 base from J, leaving 17 bases between. Here the CDR3 reads CARPRRLSYNYGYTF. Incomplete CDR3 DNA: TGTGCCAGACCTCGGCGGCTCAGCTATAACTATGGC.

Turning to this clone: The read gets to within 3 residues of the CDR3 end, and the germline J gene fills in the rest. The chain has TRBV19 and TRBJ2-2; TRBD1 is a possible D gene (5 bases). V lost 3 bases and J 6 bases, leaving 14 bases between the germline ends. CDR1 is LNHDA and CDR2 is SQIVND in the germline V gene (reference sequence). This CDR3 contains 15 residues. The CDR3 region is CASSMAGRMAGELFF. The part of the CDR3 DNA that was read is TGTGCCAGTAGTATGGCAGGGCGAATGGCCGGGGAG.

On this clone: The read ends 3 residues shy of where the CDR3 ends; the end is completed using the germline J gene. V gene TRBV19 combines with J gene TRBJ2-7; tentatively, D is TRBD2 (5 bases). From germline, CDR1 is LNHDA and CDR2 SQIVND (reference sequence). With 5 bases removed from V and 4 bases from J, the gap between germline ends came to 12 bases. CDR3 size: 13 residues. This CDR3 is CASSPGLFYEQYF. The CDR3 DNA, read in part, is TGTGCCAGTAGTCCTGGACTTTTTTACGAG. Based on the CDR3 plus reference TRBV19 and TRBJ2-7, the full variable domain is DGGITQSPKYLFRKEGQNVTLSCEQNLNHDAMYWYRQDPGQGLRLIYYSQIVNDFQKGDIAEGYSVSREKKESFPLTVTSAQKNPTAFYLCASSPGLFYEQYFGPGTRLTVT.

CDR3 region: CASRRPGQGNYEQYF. The sequenced CDR3 bases are TGTGCCAGCAGACGCCCGGGACAGGGGAACTACGAG. The chain is built from TRBV11-2 and TRBJ2-7, with 10 bases aligning to TRBD1. The CDR3 end is not reached by the read, which stops 3 residues before it; the germline J gene fills it in. V was clipped by 6 bases and J by 3 bases; unmatched bases: 8. There are 15 residues in the CDR3. Looked up from germline, CDR1 is SGHAT and CDR2 is FQNNGV.

Note on this clone: Sequencing ends 3 residues short of the CDR3 end; the germline J gene provides the rest. V gene TRBV19 combines with J gene TRBJ1-6; TRBD1 might be the D (6 bases). The V end was cut by 4 bases, the J end by 5 bases, with 15 bases between. In germline, CDR1 is LNHDA, CDR2 SQIVND (reference sequence). The CDR3 is 16 residues long. The part of the CDR3 DNA that was read is TGTGCCAGTAGTACTAGTACCGGGACAAATAATTCACCC. This sequence encodes CASSTSTGTNNSP. The entire CDR3 protein reads CASSTSTGTNNSPLHF.

As for this clone: The sequenced fragment ends 3 residues before the CDR3 boundary, so the rest is inferred from the germline J gene. The chain is built from TRBV2 and TRBJ2-2; 7 positions agree with TRBD1. Germline V gene data show CDR1 as SNHLY and CDR2 as FYNNEI. CDR3 length equals 15 residues. V shed 6 bases and J 0 bases; nucleotides not matched to a gene: 4. The part of the CDR3 DNA that was read is TGTGCCAGCAGCCTTGACAGGGCGAACACCGGGGAG. Translation gives CASSLDRANTGE. The whole CDR3 is CASSLDRANTGELFF.